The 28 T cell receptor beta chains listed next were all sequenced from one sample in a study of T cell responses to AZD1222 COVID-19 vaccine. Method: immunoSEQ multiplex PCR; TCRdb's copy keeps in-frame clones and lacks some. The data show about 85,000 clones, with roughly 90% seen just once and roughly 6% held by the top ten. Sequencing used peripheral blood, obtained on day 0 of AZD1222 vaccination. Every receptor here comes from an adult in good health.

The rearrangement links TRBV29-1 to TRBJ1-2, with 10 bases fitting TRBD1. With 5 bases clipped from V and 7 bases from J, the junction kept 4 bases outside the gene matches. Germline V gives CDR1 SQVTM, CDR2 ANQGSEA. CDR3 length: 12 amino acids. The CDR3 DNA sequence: TGCAGCGTTCTCCGGGACAGGGGTGGCTACACCTTC. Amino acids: CSVLRDRGGYTF.

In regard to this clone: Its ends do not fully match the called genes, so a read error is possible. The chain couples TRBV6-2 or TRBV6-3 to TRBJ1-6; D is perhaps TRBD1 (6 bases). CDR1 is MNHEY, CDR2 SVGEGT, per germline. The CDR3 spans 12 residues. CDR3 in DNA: TGTGCCAGCAGTGAGAACCGACAGGCTGCCCTTTTT. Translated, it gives CASSENRQAALF.

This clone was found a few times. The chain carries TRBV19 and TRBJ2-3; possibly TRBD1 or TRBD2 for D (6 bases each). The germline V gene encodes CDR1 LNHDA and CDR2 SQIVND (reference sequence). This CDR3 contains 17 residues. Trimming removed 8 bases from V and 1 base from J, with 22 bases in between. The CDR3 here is CASGGRGRPGGTDTQYF. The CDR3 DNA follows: TGTGCCAGTGGGGGTCGGGGGCGGCCCGGGGGCACAGATACGCAGTATTTT.

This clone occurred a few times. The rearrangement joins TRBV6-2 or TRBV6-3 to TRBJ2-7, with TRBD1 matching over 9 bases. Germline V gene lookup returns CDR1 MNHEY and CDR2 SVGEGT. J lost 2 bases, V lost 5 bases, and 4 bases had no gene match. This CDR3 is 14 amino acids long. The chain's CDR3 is CASSVGQGPYEQYF. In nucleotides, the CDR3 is TGTGCCAGCAGTGTGGGACAGGGTCCCTACGAGCAGTACTTC.

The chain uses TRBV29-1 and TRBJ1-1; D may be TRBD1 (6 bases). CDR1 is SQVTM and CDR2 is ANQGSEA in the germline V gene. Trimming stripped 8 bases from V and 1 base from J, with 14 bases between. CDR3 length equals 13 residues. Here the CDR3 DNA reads TGCAGCTCGAGAGGGGGTACGAACACTGAAGCTTTCTTT. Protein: CSSRGGTNTEAFF. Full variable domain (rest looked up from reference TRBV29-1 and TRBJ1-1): SAVISQKPSRDICQRGTSLTIQCQVDSQVTMMFWYRQQPGQSLTLIATANQGSEATYESGFVIDKFPISRPNLTFSTLTVSNMSPEDSSIYLCSSRGGTNTEAFFGQGTRLTVV.

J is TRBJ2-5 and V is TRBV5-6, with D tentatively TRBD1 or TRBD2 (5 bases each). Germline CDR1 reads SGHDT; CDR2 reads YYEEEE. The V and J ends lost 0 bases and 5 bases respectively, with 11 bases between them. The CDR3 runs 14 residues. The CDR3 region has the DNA TGTGCCAGCAGCTTGGGTGGGGGTTGGGAGACCCAGTACTTC. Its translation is CASSLGGGWETQYF.

The CDR3 nucleotides are TGTGCCAGCAGCTCCAGCCTTCTTGGATCTGGAAACACCATATATTTT. Its protein is CASSSSLLGSGNTIYF. The J gene is TRBJ1-3, the V gene TRBV11-1, with unresolved D. V lost 4 bases and J 1 base, leaving 14 bases between the germline ends. Germline CDR1 is SGHAT and CDR2 is FQDESV (reference sequence). CDR3 size: 16 residues.

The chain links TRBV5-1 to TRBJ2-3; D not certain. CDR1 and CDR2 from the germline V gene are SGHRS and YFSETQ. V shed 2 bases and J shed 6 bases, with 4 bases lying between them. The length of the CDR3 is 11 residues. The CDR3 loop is CASSLTDTQYF. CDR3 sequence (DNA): TGCGCCAGCAGCTTAACGGATACGCAGTATTTT. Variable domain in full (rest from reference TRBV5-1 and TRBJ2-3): KAGVTQTPRYLIKTRGQQVTLSCSPISGHRSVSWYQQTPGQGLQFLFEYFSETQRNKGNFPGRFSGRQFSNSRSEMNVSTLELGDSALYLCASSLTDTQYFGPGTRLTVL.

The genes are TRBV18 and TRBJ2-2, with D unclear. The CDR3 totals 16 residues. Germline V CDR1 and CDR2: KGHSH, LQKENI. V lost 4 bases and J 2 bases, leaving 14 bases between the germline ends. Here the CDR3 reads CASSLRRPENTGELFF. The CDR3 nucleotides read TGTGCCAGCTCACTTCGGCGCCCGGAAAACACCGGGGAGCTGTTTTTT.

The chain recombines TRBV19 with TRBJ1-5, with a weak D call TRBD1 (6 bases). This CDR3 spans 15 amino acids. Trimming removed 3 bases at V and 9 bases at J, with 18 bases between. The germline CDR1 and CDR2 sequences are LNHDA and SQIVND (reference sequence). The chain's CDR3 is CASSISGEGFAPQHF. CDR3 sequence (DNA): TGTGCCAGTAGTATCTCAGGGGAGGGTTTCGCGCCCCAGCATTTT.

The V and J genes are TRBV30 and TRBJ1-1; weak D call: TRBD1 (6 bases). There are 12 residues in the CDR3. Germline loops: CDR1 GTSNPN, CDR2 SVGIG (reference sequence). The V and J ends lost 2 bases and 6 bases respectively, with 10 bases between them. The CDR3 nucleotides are TGTGCCTGGAGTCGGGGGGCCGCTGAAGCTTTCTTT. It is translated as CAWSRGAAEAFF.

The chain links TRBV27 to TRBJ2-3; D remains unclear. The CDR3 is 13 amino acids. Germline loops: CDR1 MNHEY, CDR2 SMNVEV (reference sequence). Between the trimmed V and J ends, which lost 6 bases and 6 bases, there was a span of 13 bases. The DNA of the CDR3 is TGTGCCAGCAGGGGTAGTTACGGGGATACGCAGTATTTT. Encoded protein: CASRGSYGDTQYF.

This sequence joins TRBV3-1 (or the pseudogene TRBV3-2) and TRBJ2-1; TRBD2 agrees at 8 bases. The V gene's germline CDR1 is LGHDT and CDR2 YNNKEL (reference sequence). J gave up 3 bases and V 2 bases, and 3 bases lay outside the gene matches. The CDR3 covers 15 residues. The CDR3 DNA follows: TGTGCCAGCAGCCAAAGACTAGCGCACTACAATGAGCAGTTCTTC. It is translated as CASSQRLAHYNEQFF.

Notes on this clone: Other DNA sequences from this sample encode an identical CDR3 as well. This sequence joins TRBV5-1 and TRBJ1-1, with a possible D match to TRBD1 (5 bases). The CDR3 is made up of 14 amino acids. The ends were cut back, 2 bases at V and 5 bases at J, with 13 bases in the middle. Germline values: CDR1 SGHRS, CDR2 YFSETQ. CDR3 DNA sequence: TGCGCCAGCAGCTTCACGGGGGGTGGGACTGAAGCTTTCTTT. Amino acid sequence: CASSFTGGGTEAFF.

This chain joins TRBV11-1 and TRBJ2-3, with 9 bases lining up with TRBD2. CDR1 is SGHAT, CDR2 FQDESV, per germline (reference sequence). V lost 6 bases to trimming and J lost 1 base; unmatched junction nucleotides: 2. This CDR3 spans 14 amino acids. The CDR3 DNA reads TGTGCCAGCAGTATAGCGGGGGGCACAGATACGCAGTATTTT. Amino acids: CASSIAGGTDTQYF.

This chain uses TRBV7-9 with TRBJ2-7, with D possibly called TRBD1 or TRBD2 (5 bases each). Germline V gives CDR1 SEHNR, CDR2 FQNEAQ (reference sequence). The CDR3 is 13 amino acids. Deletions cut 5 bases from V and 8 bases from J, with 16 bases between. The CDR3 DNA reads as TGTGCCAGCAGCCGGGACCGCCCGGGACAGCAGTACTTC. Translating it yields CASSRDRPGQQYF.

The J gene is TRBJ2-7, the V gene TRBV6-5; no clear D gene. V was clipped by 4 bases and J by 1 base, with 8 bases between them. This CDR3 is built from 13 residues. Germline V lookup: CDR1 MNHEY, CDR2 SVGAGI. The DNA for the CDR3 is TGTGCCAGCAGTTTAAATCCTTCCTACGAGCAGTACTTC. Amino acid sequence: CASSLNPSYEQYF.

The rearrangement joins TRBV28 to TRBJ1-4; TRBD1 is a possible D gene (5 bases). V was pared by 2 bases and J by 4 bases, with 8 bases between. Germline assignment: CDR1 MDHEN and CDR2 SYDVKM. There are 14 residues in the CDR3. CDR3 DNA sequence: TGTGCCAGCAGTTTACTCCAGGGTAATGAAAAACTGTTTTTT. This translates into CASSLLQGNEKLFF. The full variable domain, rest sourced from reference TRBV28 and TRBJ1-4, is DVKVTQSSRYLVKRTGEKVFLECVQDMDHENMFWYRQDPGLGLRLIYFSYDVKMKEKGDIPEGYSVSREKKERFSLILESASTNQTSMYLCASSLLQGNEKLFFGSGTQLSVL.

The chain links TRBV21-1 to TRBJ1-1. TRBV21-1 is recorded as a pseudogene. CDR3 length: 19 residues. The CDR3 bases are TGTGCCAGCAGCAAAAAACCCGAAGCGACCCCGCGGATAGGCACTGAAGCTTTCTTT. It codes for CASSKKPEATPRIGTEAFF.

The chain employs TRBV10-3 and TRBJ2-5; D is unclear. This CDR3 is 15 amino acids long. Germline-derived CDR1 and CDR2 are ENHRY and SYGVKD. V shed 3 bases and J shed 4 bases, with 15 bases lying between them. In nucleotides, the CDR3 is TGTGCCATCAGTGAAAACCTCGGACCAGGAGAGACCCAGTACTTC. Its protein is CAISENLGPGETQYF.

CDR3 coding DNA: TGTGCCAGCAGCCAGGCGGGACAGGGAATTTACGAGCAGTACTTC. It specifies CASSQAGQGIYEQYF. The chain uses TRBV3-1 (or the pseudogene TRBV3-2) and TRBJ2-7, with 9 nucleotides matching TRBD1. V shed 3 bases and J 4 bases; nucleotides not matched to a gene: 7. This CDR3 spans 15 amino acids. The germline V gene encodes CDR1 LGHDT and CDR2 YNNKEL (reference sequence).

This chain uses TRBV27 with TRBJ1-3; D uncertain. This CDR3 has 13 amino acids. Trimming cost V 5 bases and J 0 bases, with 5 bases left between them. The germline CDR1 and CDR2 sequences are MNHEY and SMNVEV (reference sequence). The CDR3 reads CASSPYSGNTIYF. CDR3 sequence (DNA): TGTGCCAGCAGTCCATACTCTGGAAACACCATATATTTT.

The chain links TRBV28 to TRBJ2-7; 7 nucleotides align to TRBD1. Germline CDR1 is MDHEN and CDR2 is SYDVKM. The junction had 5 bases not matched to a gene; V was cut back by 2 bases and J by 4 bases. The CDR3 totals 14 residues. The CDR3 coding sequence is TGTGCCAGCAGTTTACTAGGGGGCCAGTACGAGCAGTACTTC. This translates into CASSLLGGQYEQYF.

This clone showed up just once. In DNA, the CDR3 is TGCAGCGTTGGGGTTTACGCCGGGGAGCTGTTTTTT. This translates into CSVGVYAGELFF. This chain connects TRBV29-1 to TRBJ2-2; no clear D gene. The CDR3 length is 12 residues. Germline lookup yields CDR1 SQVTM and CDR2 ANQGSEA. V was pared by 4 bases and J by 6 bases, with 9 bases between.

The CDR3 protein is CASSEHQGAKNIQYF. The CDR3 nucleotides read TGTGCCAGCAGTGAACATCAGGGGGCCAAAAACATTCAGTACTTC. V is TRBV6-1 and J is TRBJ2-4; D is possibly TRBD1 (6 bases). V was cut by 2 bases and J by 1 base, with 9 bases left in between. The CDR3 is 15 residues long. From germline, CDR1 is MNHNS and CDR2 SASEGT.

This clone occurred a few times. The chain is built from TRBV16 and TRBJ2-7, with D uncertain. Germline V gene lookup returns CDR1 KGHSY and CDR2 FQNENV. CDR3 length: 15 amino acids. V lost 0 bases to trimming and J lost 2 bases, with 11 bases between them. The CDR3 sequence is CASSQSAGETYEQYF. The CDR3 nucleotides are TGTGCCAGCAGCCAATCAGCAGGTGAAACCTACGAGCAGTACTTC.

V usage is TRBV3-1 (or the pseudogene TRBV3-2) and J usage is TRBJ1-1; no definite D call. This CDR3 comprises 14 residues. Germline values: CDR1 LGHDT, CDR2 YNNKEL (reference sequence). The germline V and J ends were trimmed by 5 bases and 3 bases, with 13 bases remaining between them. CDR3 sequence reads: CASSRGFGDTEAFF. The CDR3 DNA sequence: TGTGCCAGCAGCAGAGGGTTTGGGGACACTGAAGCTTTCTTT.

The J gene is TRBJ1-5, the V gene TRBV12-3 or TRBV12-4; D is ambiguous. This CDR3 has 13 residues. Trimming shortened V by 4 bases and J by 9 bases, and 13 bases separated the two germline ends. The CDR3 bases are TGTGCCAGCAGTTACGCAGGCGTAGGGCCCCAGCATTTT. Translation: CASSYAGVGPQHF.